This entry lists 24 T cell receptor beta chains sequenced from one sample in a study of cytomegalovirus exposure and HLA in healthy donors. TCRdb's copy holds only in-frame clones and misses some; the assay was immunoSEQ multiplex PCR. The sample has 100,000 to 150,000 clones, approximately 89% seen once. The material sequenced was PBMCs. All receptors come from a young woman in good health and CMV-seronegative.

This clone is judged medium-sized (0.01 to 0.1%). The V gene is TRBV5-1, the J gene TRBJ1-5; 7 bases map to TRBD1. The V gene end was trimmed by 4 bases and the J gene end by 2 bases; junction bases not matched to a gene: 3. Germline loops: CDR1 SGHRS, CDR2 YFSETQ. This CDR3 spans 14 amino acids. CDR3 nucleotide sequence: TGCGCCAGCAGCGTAGGGGGCGGCAATCAGCCCCAGCATTTT. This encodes CASSVGGGNQPQHF.

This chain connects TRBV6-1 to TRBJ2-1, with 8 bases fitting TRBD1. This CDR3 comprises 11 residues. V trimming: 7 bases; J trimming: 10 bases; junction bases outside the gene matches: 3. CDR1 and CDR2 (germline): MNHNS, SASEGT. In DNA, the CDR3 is TGTGCCAGCACCGACAGGGGAGAGCAGTTCTTC. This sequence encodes CASTDRGEQFF.

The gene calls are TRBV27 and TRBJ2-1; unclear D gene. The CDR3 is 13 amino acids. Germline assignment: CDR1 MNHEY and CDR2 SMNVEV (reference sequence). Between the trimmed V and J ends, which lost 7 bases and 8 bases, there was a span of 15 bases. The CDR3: CASNRLGGYEQFF. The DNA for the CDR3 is TGTGCCAGCAATCGGCTCGGCGGCTATGAGCAGTTCTTC.

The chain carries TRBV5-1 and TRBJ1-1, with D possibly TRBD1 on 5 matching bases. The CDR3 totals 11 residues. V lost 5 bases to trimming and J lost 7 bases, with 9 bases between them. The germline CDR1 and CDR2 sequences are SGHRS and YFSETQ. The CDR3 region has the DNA TGCGCCAGCAGACAAGACAGTGAAGCTTTCTTT. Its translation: CASRQDSEAFF.

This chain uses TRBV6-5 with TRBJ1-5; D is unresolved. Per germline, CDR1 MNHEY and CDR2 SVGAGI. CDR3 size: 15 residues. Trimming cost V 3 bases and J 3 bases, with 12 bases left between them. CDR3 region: CASSYSYPTNQPQHF. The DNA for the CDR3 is TGTGCCAGCAGTTATAGCTATCCTACCAATCAGCCCCAGCATTTT.

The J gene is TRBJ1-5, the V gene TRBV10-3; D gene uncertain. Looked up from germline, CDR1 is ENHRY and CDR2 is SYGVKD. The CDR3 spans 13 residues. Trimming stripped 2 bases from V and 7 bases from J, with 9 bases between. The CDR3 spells CAISEAEGQPQHF. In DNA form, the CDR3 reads TGTGCCATCAGTGAGGCCGAGGGACAGCCCCAGCATTTT.

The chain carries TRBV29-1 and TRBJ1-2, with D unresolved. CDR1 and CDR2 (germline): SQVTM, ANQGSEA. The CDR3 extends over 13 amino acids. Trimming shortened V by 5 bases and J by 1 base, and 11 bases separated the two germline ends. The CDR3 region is CSVTESLNYGYTF. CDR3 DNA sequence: TGCAGCGTTACTGAGTCCCTTAACTATGGCTACACCTTC.

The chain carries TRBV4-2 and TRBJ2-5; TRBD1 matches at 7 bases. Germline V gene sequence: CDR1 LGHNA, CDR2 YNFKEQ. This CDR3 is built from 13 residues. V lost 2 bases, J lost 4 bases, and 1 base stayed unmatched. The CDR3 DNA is TGTGCCAGCAGCCAAAACAGGGGAGAGACCCAGTACTTC. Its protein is CASSQNRGETQYF.

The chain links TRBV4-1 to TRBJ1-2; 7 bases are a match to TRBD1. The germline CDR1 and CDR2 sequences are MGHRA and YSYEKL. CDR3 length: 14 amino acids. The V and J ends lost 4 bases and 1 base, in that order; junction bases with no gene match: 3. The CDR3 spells CASSPRQGNYGYTF. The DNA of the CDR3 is TGCGCCAGCAGCCCCCGACAGGGTAACTATGGCTACACCTTC.

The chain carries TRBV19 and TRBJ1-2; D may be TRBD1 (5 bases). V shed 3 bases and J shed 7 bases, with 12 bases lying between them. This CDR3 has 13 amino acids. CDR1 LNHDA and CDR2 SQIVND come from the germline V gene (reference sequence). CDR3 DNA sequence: TGTGCCAGTAGTATCTGGGGGGGAAGTGGCTACACCTTC. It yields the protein CASSIWGGSGYTF.

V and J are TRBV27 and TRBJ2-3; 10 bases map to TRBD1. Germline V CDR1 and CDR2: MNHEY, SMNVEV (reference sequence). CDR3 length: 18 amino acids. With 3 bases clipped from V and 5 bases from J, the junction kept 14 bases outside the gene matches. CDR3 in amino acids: CASSFRAWGTGAGDTQYF. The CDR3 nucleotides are TGTGCCAGCAGTTTCCGAGCCTGGGGGACAGGGGCGGGAGATACGCAGTATTTT.

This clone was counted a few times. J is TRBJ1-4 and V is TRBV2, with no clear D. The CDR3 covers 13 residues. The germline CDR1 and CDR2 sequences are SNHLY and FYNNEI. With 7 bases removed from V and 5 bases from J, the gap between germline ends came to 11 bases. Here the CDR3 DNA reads TGTGCCAGCACGACGGAGGAAAATGAAAAACTGTTTTTT. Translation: CASTTEENEKLFF.

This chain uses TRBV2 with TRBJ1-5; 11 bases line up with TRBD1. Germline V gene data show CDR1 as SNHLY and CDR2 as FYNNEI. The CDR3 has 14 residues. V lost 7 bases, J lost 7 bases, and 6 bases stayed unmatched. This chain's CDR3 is CASTGTGGEQPQHF. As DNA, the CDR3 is TGTGCCAGCACAGGGACAGGGGGTGAACAGCCCCAGCATTTT.

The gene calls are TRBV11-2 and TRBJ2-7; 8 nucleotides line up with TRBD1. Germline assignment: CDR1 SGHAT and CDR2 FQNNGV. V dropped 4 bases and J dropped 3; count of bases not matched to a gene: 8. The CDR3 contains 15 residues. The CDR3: CASSSPGQGDYEQYF. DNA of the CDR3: TGTGCCAGCAGCTCGCCCGGACAGGGAGACTACGAGCAGTACTTC.

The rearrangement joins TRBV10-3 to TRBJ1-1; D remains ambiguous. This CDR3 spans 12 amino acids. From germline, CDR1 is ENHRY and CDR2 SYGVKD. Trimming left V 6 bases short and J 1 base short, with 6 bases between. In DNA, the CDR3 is TGTGCCATCAGATCCCAGAACACTGAAGCTTTCTTT. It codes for CAIRSQNTEAFF.

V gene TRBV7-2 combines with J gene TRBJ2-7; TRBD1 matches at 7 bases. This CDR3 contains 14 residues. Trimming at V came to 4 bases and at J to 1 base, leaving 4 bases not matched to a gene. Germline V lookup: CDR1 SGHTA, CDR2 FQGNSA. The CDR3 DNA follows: TGTGCCAGCAGCTCTCAGGGGGTTTCCTACGAGCAGTACTTC. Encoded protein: CASSSQGVSYEQYF.

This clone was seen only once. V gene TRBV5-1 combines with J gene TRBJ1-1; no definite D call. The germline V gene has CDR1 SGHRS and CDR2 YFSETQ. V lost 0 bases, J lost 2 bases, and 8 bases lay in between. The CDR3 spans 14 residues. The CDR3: CASSLGEGNTEAFF. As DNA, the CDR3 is TGCGCCAGCAGCTTGGGGGAGGGAAACACTGAAGCTTTCTTT.

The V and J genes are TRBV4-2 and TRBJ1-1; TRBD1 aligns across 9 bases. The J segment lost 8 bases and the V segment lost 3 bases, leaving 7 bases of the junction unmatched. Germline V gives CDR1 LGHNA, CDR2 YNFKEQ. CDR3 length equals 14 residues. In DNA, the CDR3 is TGTGCCAGCAGCCACGGGACAGGGTCTGGGGAAGCTTTCTTT. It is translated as CASSHGTGSGEAFF.

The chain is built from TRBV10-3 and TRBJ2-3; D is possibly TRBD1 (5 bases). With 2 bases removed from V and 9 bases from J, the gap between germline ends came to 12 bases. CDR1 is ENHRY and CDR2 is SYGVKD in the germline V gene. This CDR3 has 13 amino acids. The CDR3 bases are TGTGCCATCAGTGAGGGGGCCCTTGGCACGCAGTATTTT. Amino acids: CAISEGALGTQYF.

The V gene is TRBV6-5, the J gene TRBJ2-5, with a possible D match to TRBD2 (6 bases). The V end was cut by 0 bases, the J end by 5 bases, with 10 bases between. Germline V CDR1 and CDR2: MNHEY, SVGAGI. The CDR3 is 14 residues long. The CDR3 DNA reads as TGTGCCAGCAGTTACTCGATGGAGGGGGAGACCCAGTACTTC. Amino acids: CASSYSMEGETQYF.

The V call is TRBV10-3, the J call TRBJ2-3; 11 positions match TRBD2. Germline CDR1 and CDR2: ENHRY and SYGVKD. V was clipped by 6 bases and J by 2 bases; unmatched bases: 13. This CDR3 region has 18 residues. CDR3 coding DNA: TGTGCCATCAGCGCGCCGACTAGCGGGGAAGAACACACAGATACGCAGTATTTT. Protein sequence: CAISAPTSGEEHTDTQYF.

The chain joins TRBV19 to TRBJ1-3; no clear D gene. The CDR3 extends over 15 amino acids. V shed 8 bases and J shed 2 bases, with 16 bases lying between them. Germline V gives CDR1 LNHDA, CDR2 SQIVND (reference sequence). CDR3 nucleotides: TGTGCCAGTCGAAGTCCCGTTGGAGCTGGAAACACCATATATTTT. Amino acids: CASRSPVGAGNTIYF. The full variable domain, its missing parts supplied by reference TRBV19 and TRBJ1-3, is DGGITQSPKYLFRKEGQNVTLSCEQNLNHDAMYWYRQDPGQGLRLIYYSQIVNDFQKGDIAEGYSVSREKKESFPLTVTSAQKNPTAFYLCASRSPVGAGNTIYFGEGSWLTVV.

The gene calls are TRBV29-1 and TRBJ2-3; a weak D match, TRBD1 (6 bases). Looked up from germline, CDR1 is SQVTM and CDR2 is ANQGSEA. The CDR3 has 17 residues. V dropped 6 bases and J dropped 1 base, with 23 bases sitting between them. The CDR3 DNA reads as TGCAGCGTGAGGGGGATTAGTAGGGTTGGTCGCACAGATACGCAGTATTTT. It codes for CSVRGISRVGRTDTQYF.

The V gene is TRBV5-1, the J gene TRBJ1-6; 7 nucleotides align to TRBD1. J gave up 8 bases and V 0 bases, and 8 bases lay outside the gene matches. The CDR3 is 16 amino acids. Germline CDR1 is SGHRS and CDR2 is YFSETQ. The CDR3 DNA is TGCGCCAGCAGCTTGGCCCTGACAGGGTCGGATTCACCCCTCCACTTT. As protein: CASSLALTGSDSPLHF.